This T cell receptor beta chain was identified during a study of Tregs in tolerant kidney transplant recipients. Sequenced by immunoSEQ multiplex PCR; TCRdb stores in-frame clones only, minus some. The repertoire consists of roughly 66,000 clones, with approximately 92% occurring once and the leading ten covering approximately 11%. V trimming: 0 bases; J trimming: 11 bases; junction bases outside the gene matches: 11. Germline V gives CDR1 SGDLS, CDR2 YYNGEE. CDR3 length: 15 residues. V is TRBV9 and J is TRBJ2-5; TRBD2 matches at 9 bases. This receptor was taken from a human donor who received a combined kidney and bone marrow transplant. Sequencing was performed on CD8+ T cells from blood, taken before the transplant. The CDR3: CASSVGAGGREEQYF. DNA for the CDR3: TGTGCCAGCAGCGTAGGAGCGGGAGGCCGGGAGGAGCAGTACTTC. The whole variable domain, remainder taken from reference TRBV9 and TRBJ2-5, is DSGVTQTPKHLITATGQRVTLRCSPRSGDLSVYWYQQSLDQGLQFLIQYYNGEERAKGNILERFSAQQFPDLHSELNLSSLELGDSALYFCASSVGAGGREEQYFGPGTRLLVL.